Listed below are T cell receptor beta chains from one sample, sequenced in a study of T cells after yellow fever vaccination. MiXCR, run by TCRdb on the 5' RACE reads, gives a single entry per CDR3 protein. The sample has some 240,000 distinct CDR3 sequences, more than 3.5% seen once. The specimen was PBMCs, collected 15 days after the yellow fever booster vaccination. The receptor set was obtained from a man aged 18 to 35 who received the YFV17D yellow fever vaccine. Both conserved end residues are part of each CDR3. The D gene is left open where the match is weak.

TRBV7-8	15	NA	CASTATGDSGNTIYF
TRBV2	11	NA	CASGVADTQYF
TRBV5-4	14	NA	CASSKGLDQETQYF
TRBV28	17	TRBD1	CASSLWTGGSSGNTIYF
TRBV7-9	14	NA	CASDLVGAPYGYTF
TRBV7-2	15	NA	CASSYRLGVNSPLHF
TRBV29-1	13	NA	CSVVWPLVETQYF
TRBV2	15	TRBD2	CASSEGGLGGETQYF
TRBV19	16	TRBD1	CASSNLGTGGSDTQYF
TRBV4-1	14	NA	CASSQEGGTGELFF
TRBV7-2	14	NA	CASSLEQASTEAFF
TRBV4-2	15	TRBD2	CASRPLGGSTDTQYF
TRBV4-2	17	TRBD2	CASSQDSSGASTDTQYF
TRBV6-2/TRBV6-3	19	TRBD2	CASSTRLAGATSSYNEQFF
TRBV20-1	14	TRBD1	CSAASGGSGYEQYF
TRBV12-3/TRBV12-4	17	TRBD2	CASSKPTGGTDPGELFF
TRBV15	13	NA	CATSGLVNQPQHF
TRBV5-1	14	NA	CASSLTGSVDTQYF
TRBV4-2	18	NA	CASSQDSGRILAKNIQYF
TRBV5-1	14	TRBD1	CASSFRDSRETQYF
TRBV4-3	18	TRBD2	CASSQVTSGGYSYNEQFF
TRBV7-2	15	TRBD2	CASSPTSGGAGELFF
TRBV13	15	NA	CASALWTRFPYEQYF
TRBV5-6	12	NA	CASSLGRNTQYF
TRBV20-1	14	NA	CSARNRGANYGYTF
TRBV9	13	NA	CASSPLINSPLHF
TRBV19	12	TRBD1	CASRDRANEQYF
TRBV5-1	12	NA	CASSSGVYGYTF
TRBV12-3/TRBV12-4	16	NA	CASSLGPPASNQPQHF
TRBV7-3	15	TRBD2	CASSLTGGSGDEQFF
TRBV7-9	14	TRBD1	CASGPGTGNTEAFF
TRBV7-9	12	NA	CASSFSQGEAFF
TRBV18	17	NA	CASSPLQTGASTDTQYF
TRBV18	16	TRBD1	CASSPRGRDSNQPQHF
TRBV18	15	NA	CASSPGNGANYGYTF
TRBV11-2	14	NA	CASSPRTVTETQYF
TRBV3-1	13	NA	CASSQGRYNEQFF
TRBV7-3	14	NA	CASRPTGRGQPQHF
TRBV19	13	NA	CASSPRKNYGYTF
TRBV9	16	TRBD2	CASSLEPSVGGDTQYF
TRBV11-2	16	NA	CASSSRDHSSYNEQFF
TRBV6-5	12	TRBD1	CASSHRGREQFF
TRBV18	14	NA	CASSRTENQETQYF
TRBV24-1	12	NA	CATSELDGSRNF
TRBV7-8	12	NA	CASSFYREKLFF
TRBV20-1	16	TRBD2	CSAPNPRAGASYEQYF
TRBV6-1	12	TRBD1	CASSDAAGGIAF
TRBV18	15	NA	CASSSGNSGPETQYF
TRBV20-1	13	NA	CSARSPSGVTQYF
TRBV7-9	13	NA	CASSPRASYGYTF
TRBV11-1	15	TRBD1	CASSIISGQGVEQFF
TRBV15	13	NA	CATSEQMNTEAFF
TRBV7-2	15	NA	CASSLGGGPQETQYF